A selection of T cell receptor beta chains follows, all from one sample in a study of T cell responses to AZD1222 COVID-19 vaccine. Sequenced by immunoSEQ multiplex PCR; TCRdb stores in-frame clones only, minus some. The repertoire holds 100,000 or so clones, roughly nine tenths seen once, with around 4.3% in the top ten. This material consisted of peripheral blood, taken on day 0 of AZD1222 vaccination. The receptors stem from an adult in good health. Each CDR3 is given with its conserved first and last residue. A D gene is named only where the DNA matches it firmly. Rows may omit the clone size; those that give it use once, few, many or a size class.

d_call	v_call	clone_size	j_call	cdr3_aa	cdr3_nt
NA	TRBV3-1/TRBV3-2	NA	TRBJ1-5	CASSQDPGQPQHF	TGTGCCAGCAGCCAAGATCCGGGGCAGCCCCAGCATTTT
TRBD1	TRBV30	NA	TRBJ1-2	CAWSAQGGYGYTF	TGTGCCTGGAGTGCCCAGGGGGGCTATGGCTACACCTTC
TRBD2	TRBV4-1	once	TRBJ2-3	CASSQDLLAGGQDTQYF	TGCGCCAGCAGCCAAGATTTACTAGCGGGGGGGCAAGATACGCAGTATTTT
NA	TRBV7-2	NA	TRBJ1-1	CASSDQGGVTEAFF	TGTGCCAGCAGCGATCAAGGGGGTGTCACTGAAGCTTTCTTT
NA	TRBV7-2	once	TRBJ1-1	CASSLARALQGTEAFF	TGTGCCAGCAGCTTAGCACGGGCCTTGCAGGGGACTGAAGCTTTCTTT
NA	TRBV12-3/TRBV12-4	NA	TRBJ1-5	CASSLWGDQPQHF	TGTGCCAGCAGTCTTTGGGGGGATCAGCCCCAGCATTTT
NA	TRBV6-2/TRBV6-3	NA	TRBJ1-1	CASSYSGAGAFF	TGTGCCAGCAGTTACTCAGGGGCTGGAGCTTTCTTT
NA	TRBV11-1	NA	TRBJ1-1	CASSLAGSPDSMNTEAFF	TGTGCCAGCAGCTTAGCTGGGTCGCCAGACAGCATGAACACTGAAGCTTTCTTT
NA	TRBV28	NA	TRBJ1-5	CASSQPGQHNQPQHF	TGTGCCAGCAGCCAACCGGGACAACACAATCAGCCCCAGCATTTT
TRBD1	TRBV4-1	NA	TRBJ1-1	CASSFRDRFYTEAFF	TGCGCCAGCAGCTTCCGGGACAGGTTTTACACTGAAGCTTTCTTT
NA	TRBV10-3	NA	TRBJ1-1	CAISETGLGNTEAFF	TGTGCCATCAGTGAGACAGGGCTTGGGAACACTGAAGCTTTCTTT
NA	TRBV28	NA	TRBJ2-1	CASSLSGSREQFF	TGTGCCAGCAGTTTATCAGGGTCGAGAGAGCAGTTCTTC
TRBD1	TRBV6-5	NA	TRBJ2-7	CASSNPGQVHEQYF	TGTGCCAGCAGTAACCCGGGACAGGTCCACGAGCAGTACTTC
NA	TRBV4-2	NA	TRBJ2-7	CASSQETGGSTYEQYF	TGTGCCAGCAGCCAAGAAACGGGGGGCTCTACCTACGAGCAGTACTTC
TRBD2	TRBV5-4	once	TRBJ2-7	CASGPGTKTYEQYF	TGTGCCAGCGGCCCCGGGACTAAAACTTACGAGCAGTACTTC
TRBD1	TRBV7-2	NA	TRBJ1-1	CASSSSRQGGTEAFF	TGTGCCAGCAGCTCTTCCCGACAGGGAGGCACTGAAGCTTTCTTT
NA	TRBV5-4	NA	TRBJ2-3	CASRPGAASGTDTQYF	TGTGCCAGCCGTCCGGGGGCGGCCTCGGGGACAGATACGCAGTATTTT
NA	TRBV5-6	NA	TRBJ1-5	CASSLYGGQPQHF	TGTGCCAGCAGCTTGTACGGGGGTCAGCCCCAGCATTTT
NA	TRBV4-3	few	TRBJ1-2	CASSQAGQTYGYTF	TGCGCCAGCAGCCAAGCCGGGCAGACATATGGCTACACCTTC
NA	TRBV3-1/TRBV3-2	NA	TRBJ2-1	CASSQVPGDEQFF	TGTGCCAGCAGCCAAGTCCCAGGGGATGAGCAGTTCTTC
NA	TRBV6-2/TRBV6-3	NA	TRBJ1-4	CASSYGQDHGREKLFF	TGTGCCAGCAGTTACGGGCAGGATCATGGACGGGAAAAACTGTTTTTT
NA	TRBV12-3/TRBV12-4	NA	TRBJ1-6	CASSSRPHSPLHF	TGTGCCAGCAGCTCTAGGCCTCATTCACCCCTCCACTTT
NA	TRBV3-1/TRBV3-2	NA	TRBJ2-5	CASSQTEETQYF	TGTGCCAGCAGCCAAACAGAAGAGACCCAGTACTTC
NA	TRBV7-2	NA	TRBJ2-3	CASSPVGGRTDTQYF	TGTGCCAGCAGCCCGGTAGGGGGTCGCACAGATACGCAGTATTTT
NA	TRBV7-2	NA	TRBJ2-3	CASSLSSVRTTDTQYF	TGTGCCAGCAGCTTAAGCAGCGTAAGAACCACAGATACGCAGTATTTT
TRBD2	TRBV11-3	NA	TRBJ2-3	CASSSGLAGAYTQYF	TGTGCCAGCAGCTCGGGACTAGCGGGGGCGTATACGCAGTATTTT
NA	TRBV6-5	NA	TRBJ1-5	CASSSGASNQPQHF	TGTGCCAGCAGTTCTGGTGCTAGCAATCAGCCCCAGCATTTT
NA	TRBV25-1	NA	TRBJ1-2	CASSDPGTFYGYTF	TGTGCCAGCAGTGATCCAGGGACATTCTATGGCTACACCTTC
TRBD2	TRBV3-1/TRBV3-2	NA	TRBJ2-3	CASSQARAGGLDTQYF	TGTGCCAGCAGCCAAGCCCGAGCGGGGGGGTTAGATACGCAGTATTTT
NA	TRBV7-2	NA	TRBJ1-5	CASSLAVSNQPQHF	TGTGCCAGCAGCTTAGCGGTTAGCAATCAGCCCCAGCATTTT
TRBD1	TRBV5-1	NA	TRBJ2-1	CASSGQGVGSYNEQFF	TGCGCCAGCAGCGGACAGGGGGTAGGGTCCTACAATGAGCAGTTCTTC
TRBD1	TRBV6-4	NA	TRBJ1-5	CASRGQPNQPQHF	TGTGCCAGCAGGGGACAGCCCAATCAGCCCCAGCATTTT
NA	TRBV7-7	NA	TRBJ2-2	CASSLGTWGTGELFF	TGTGCTAGCAGCTTAGGGACCTGGGGTACCGGGGAGCTGTTTTTT
NA	TRBV3-1/TRBV3-2	NA	TRBJ1-4	CASSQAGANEKLFF	TGTGCCAGCAGCCAAGCTGGGGCAAACGAAAAACTGTTTTTT
NA	TRBV6-1	once	TRBJ2-7	CASSALPRDTSYEQYF	TGTGCCAGCAGTGCCCTCCCGAGGGACACCTCCTACGAGCAGTACTTC
NA	TRBV7-6	NA	TRBJ2-5	CASSLEAGSGETQYF	TGTGCCAGCAGCTTAGAGGCAGGGTCCGGAGAGACCCAGTACTTC
NA	TRBV5-6	few	TRBJ1-2	CASSLEATGPYGYTF	TGTGCCAGCAGCTTGGAAGCTACAGGCCCCTATGGCTACACCTTC
NA	TRBV11-2	NA	TRBJ2-7	CASSSTTGWKYF	TGTGCCAGCAGCTCTACAACAGGGTGGAAGTACTTC
NA	TRBV14	NA	TRBJ2-6	CASSPLGANVLTF	TGTGCCAGCAGCCCTCTCGGGGCCAACGTCCTGACTTTC
NA	TRBV25-1	NA	TRBJ1-2	CASSEWDRTLANYGYTF	TGTGCCAGCAGTGAATGGGACCGGACCTTAGCTAACTATGGCTACACCTTC
NA	TRBV19	NA	TRBJ1-4	CASSIGQTTTNEKLFF	TGTGCCAGTAGTATAGGACAGACCACAACTAATGAAAAACTGTTTTTT
TRBD1	TRBV14	NA	TRBJ1-1	CASSQAGGRGTEAFF	TGTGCCAGCAGCCAAGCAGGGGGTAGGGGCACTGAAGCTTTCTTT